This T cell receptor (beta chain) was recovered during a study of Graves' ophthalmopathy and Graves' hyperthyroidism. Study at large: Hyperthyroidism showing no ophthalmopathy within 18 months of follow-up was stable.

As the template, RNA transcripts were used to amplify TCR beta CDR3 regions. The library came from an HTBI-primed first-round RT-PCR and a second-round multiplex PCR. TCRdb re-derived calls from the multiplex PCR reads in MiXCR, one entry per CDR3 protein. In the table there are roughly 600,000 distinct CDR3 sequences, 35% to 45% of which are singletons. Study-level points and caveats: Among thyroid clonotypes expanded above 0.001 frequency, most also appeared in blood.

A word on this clonotype: The antigen is undetermined.

This CDR3 spans 16 amino acids. The V gene's germline CDR1 is MGHDK and CDR2 SYGVNS. Trimming removed 3 bases from V and 3 bases from J; junction bases left unmatched: 8. The source of this sequence is an adult man with Graves' hyperthyroidism. The chain recombines TRBV25-1 with TRBJ2-1; 7 bases match TRBD2. The sample comprised peripheral blood or thyroid tissue (not recorded which). The CDR3 nucleotides are TGTGCCAGCAGTGATCCCGTAGCGGGTCTCTACAATGAGCAGTTCTTC. This gives the protein CASSDPVAGLYNEQFF.